These 31 T cell receptor beta chains originate from one sample sequenced in a study of T cell responses to AZD1222 COVID-19 vaccine (dated by TCRdb to about 2021). Explained via the paper, the time point label denotes: baseline before first vaccination. The library was made by the immunoSEQ multiplex PCR assay. Not all clones reach the TCRdb copy of this immuneACCESS table, which keeps in-frame sequences only. Checked studies attribute under half of the gap to unresolved V genes and leave the rest unexplained. The sample records about 150,000 clones, approximately 90% of which are singletons. 2% to 3% of the sample lies in the top ten. The material sequenced was peripheral blood, taken on day 0 of AZD1222 vaccination. These receptors came from an adult in good health.

The rearrangement uses TRBV28 and TRBJ2-7; tentatively, D is TRBD1 (6 bases). The CDR3 has 12 residues. Trimming pared 10 bases from V and 6 bases from J, leaving 16 bases between. Germline values: CDR1 MDHEN, CDR2 SYDVKM. DNA for the CDR3: TGTGCCACGGACAGAAAGACACGCGAGCAGTACTTC. Translated: CATDRKTREQYF.

Only one count was recorded for this clone. The rearrangement joins TRBV2 to TRBJ1-2; D remains ambiguous. CDR1 and CDR2 from the germline V gene are SNHLY and FYNNEI. Between the trimmed V and J ends, which lost 6 bases and 2 bases, there was a span of 10 bases. There are 13 residues in the CDR3. Here the CDR3 reads CASSADTNYGYTF. The CDR3 DNA follows: TGTGCCAGCAGCGCTGACACGAACTATGGCTACACCTTC.

The chain uses TRBV7-2 and TRBJ2-7; TRBD2 matches at 7 bases. V lost 0 bases, J lost 11 bases, and 10 bases stayed unmatched. This CDR3 has 14 amino acids. Germline-derived CDR1 and CDR2 are SGHTA and FQGNSA. The CDR3 sequence is CASSLAPGLREEYF. The CDR3 nucleotides are TGTGCCAGCAGCTTAGCACCGGGACTCCGGGAGGAGTACTTC.

CDR3 coding DNA: TGTGCTAGTGGCGGGGGACTAGCGGGAGGGTATGAGCAGTTCTTC. Residues: CASGGGLAGGYEQFF. The chain links TRBV12-5 to TRBJ2-1, with 16 bases aligning to TRBD2. Trimming removed 6 bases from V and 8 bases from J; junction bases left unmatched: 4. CDR3 size: 15 residues. Germline CDR1 LGHNT, CDR2 FRNRAP.

The gene calls are TRBV3-1 (or the pseudogene TRBV3-2) and TRBJ2-7, with 12 bases fitting TRBD2. Unmatched junction bases numbered 15, after V lost 4 bases and J lost 5 bases. The CDR3 extends over 18 amino acids. Germline-derived CDR1 and CDR2 are LGHDT and YNNKEL (reference sequence). CDR3 sequence reads: CASSPPWTSGIGAHEQYF. The CDR3 DNA is TGTGCCAGCAGCCCGCCTTGGACTAGCGGGATAGGGGCCCACGAGCAGTACTTC.

The genes are TRBV15 and TRBJ1-5, with 11 nucleotides matching TRBD1. The CDR3 has 16 amino acids. Trimming removed 3 bases from V and 4 bases from J; junction bases left unmatched: 5. CDR1 and CDR2 (germline): LNHNV, YYDKDF (reference sequence). This CDR3 reads CATSSRDRGRNQPQHF. CDR3 DNA: TGTGCCACCAGCAGCCGGGACAGGGGGAGAAATCAGCCCCAGCATTTT.

This chain uses TRBV11-2 with TRBJ2-7; possible D gene TRBD2, 6 bases. V lost 5 bases to trimming and J lost 1 base, with 9 bases between them. CDR1 and CDR2 (germline): SGHAT, FQNNGV. This CDR3 region has 13 residues. As DNA, the CDR3 is TGTGCCAGCAGCCTCGGGACTTCCTACGAGCAGTACTTC. Translated: CASSLGTSYEQYF.

The chain has TRBV28 and TRBJ2-7; D ambiguous. Per germline, CDR1 MDHEN and CDR2 SYDVKM. The V end lost 9 bases, the J end lost 2 bases, and 11 bases lay between the germline ends. CDR3 length equals 12 residues. This chain's CDR3 is CASRGTPYEQYF. CDR3 in DNA: TGTGCCAGTCGAGGCACCCCCTACGAGCAGTACTTC. Full variable domain (remainder filled in from reference TRBV28 and TRBJ2-7): DVKVTQSSRYLVKRTGEKVFLECVQDMDHENMFWYRQDPGLGLRLIYFSYDVKMKEKGDIPEGYSVSREKKERFSLILESASTNQTSMYLCASRGTPYEQYFGPGTRLTVT.

The chain employs TRBV4-2 and TRBJ1-2; D possibly corresponds to TRBD1 (5 bases). Germline-derived CDR1 and CDR2 are LGHNA and YNFKEQ. There are 14 residues in the CDR3. Trimming cost V 5 bases and J 4 bases, with 14 bases left between them. The CDR3 loop reads CASSSPMGLYGYTF. In DNA form, the CDR3 reads TGTGCCAGCAGCTCCCCTATGGGGCTCTATGGCTACACCTTC.

This clone was recorded once. The chain joins TRBV6-5 to TRBJ1-1; D might be TRBD1 (5 bases). This CDR3 has 12 residues. Trimming removed 4 bases from V and 8 bases from J, with 11 bases in between. Germline assignment: CDR1 MNHEY and CDR2 SVGAGI. CDR3 sequence: CASSSRGWEAFF. The CDR3 region has the DNA TGTGCCAGCAGTTCAAGGGGTTGGGAAGCTTTCTTT.

The V call is TRBV30, the J call TRBJ1-1; the D gene is possibly TRBD1 (6 bases). Germline values: CDR1 GTSNPN, CDR2 SVGIG (reference sequence). This CDR3 has 11 residues. Here the CDR3 reads CASDRGTEAFF. CDR3 nucleotides: TGTGCTTCGGACAGAGGGACTGAAGCTTTCTTT.

This rearrangement joins TRBV28 to TRBJ1-3, with TRBD1 identical over 7 bases. CDR1 and CDR2 from the germline V gene are MDHEN and SYDVKM. The CDR3 contains 15 residues. V shed 6 bases and J 0 bases; nucleotides not matched to a gene: 5. CDR3 nucleotides: TGTGCCAGCAGGCCACAGGGGAACTCTGGAAACACCATATATTTT. As protein: CASRPQGNSGNTIYF.

The chain recombines TRBV13 with TRBJ1-4; no reliable D call. The CDR3 consists of 15 residues. The V end was cut by 5 bases, the J end by 8 bases, with 18 bases between. Germline CDR1 PRHDT, CDR2 FYEKMQ (reference sequence). The CDR3 nucleotides are TGTGCCAGCAGCCCCCAAGTGGAGGGTAGAGAAAAACTGTTTTTT. Amino acids: CASSPQVEGREKLFF. The entire variable domain, with the rest obtained from reference TRBV13 and TRBJ1-4, is as follows: AAGVIQSPRHLIKEKRETATLKCYPIPRHDTVYWYQQGPGQDPQFLISFYEKMQSDKGSIPDRFSAQQFSDYHSELNMSSLELGDSALYFCASSPQVEGREKLFFGSGTQLSVL.

J is TRBJ2-5 and V is TRBV19, with 7 bases matching TRBD2. The J segment lost 1 base and the V segment lost 5 bases, leaving 10 bases of the junction unmatched. Per germline, CDR1 LNHDA and CDR2 SQIVND (reference sequence). CDR3 length: 16 residues. The CDR3 loop is CASSAPGGLTQETQYF. For the CDR3, the DNA is TGTGCCAGTAGTGCCCCGGGAGGACTGACCCAAGAGACCCAGTACTTC.

The V and J genes are TRBV4-1 and TRBJ1-4; D call uncertain. Germline values: CDR1 MGHRA, CDR2 YSYEKL. With 2 bases removed from V and 8 bases from J, the gap between germline ends came to 9 bases. This CDR3 comprises 13 residues. For the CDR3, the DNA is TGCGCCAGCAGCCAAAATATAGGAGAAAAACTGTTTTTT. Its translation: CASSQNIGEKLFF.

The rearrangement uses TRBV3-1 (or the pseudogene TRBV3-2) and TRBJ1-6; a possible D gene is TRBD1 (5 bases). The CDR3 contains 19 residues. The ends were cut back, 2 bases at V and 0 bases at J, with 17 bases in the middle. Looked up from germline, CDR1 is LGHDT and CDR2 is YNNKEL (reference sequence). The CDR3 protein is CASSQNRRTLSSYNSPLHF. Here the CDR3 DNA reads TGTGCCAGCAGCCAAAATCGCAGGACATTGAGCTCCTATAATTCACCCCTCCACTTT.

This clone was counted once. This sequence joins TRBV19 and TRBJ1-2; TRBD1 matches 9 bases. Germline lookup yields CDR1 LNHDA and CDR2 SQIVND (reference sequence). The J segment lost 7 bases and the V segment lost 6 bases, leaving 3 bases of the junction unmatched. This CDR3 has 12 residues. In DNA, the CDR3 is TGTGCCAGTAGGACAGGGGGTGGTGGCTACACCTTC. Translated: CASRTGGGGYTF.

V is TRBV30 and J is TRBJ2-2, with 8 bases fitting TRBD1. CDR1 is GTSNPN, CDR2 SVGIG, per germline (reference sequence). V trimming: 2 bases; J trimming: 9 bases; junction bases outside the gene matches: 11. The length of the CDR3 is 15 residues. The CDR3 nucleotides read TGTGCCTGGAGTCCCTTGGACAGGGAACACCGGGAGCTGTTTTTT. Residues: CAWSPLDREHRELFF. The variable domain in full, completed from reference TRBV30 and TRBJ2-2, reads SQTIHQWPATLVQPVGSPLSLECTVEGTSNPNLYWYRQAAGRGLQLLFYSVGIGQISSEVPQNLSASRPQDRQFILSSKKLLLSDSGFYLCAWSPLDREHRELFFGEGSRLTVL.

The chain employs TRBV27 and TRBJ2-7; tentatively, D is TRBD1 (5 bases). Germline loops: CDR1 MNHEY, CDR2 SMNVEV (reference sequence). This CDR3 contains 13 residues. V was shortened by 3 bases and J by 2 bases, with 8 bases between the two germline ends. The CDR3 is CASSFGQAYEQYF. The CDR3, as DNA: TGTGCCAGCAGTTTCGGACAAGCCTACGAGCAGTACTTC.

This clone was found a few times. The rearrangement uses TRBV19 and TRBJ1-5; TRBD1 might be the D (6 bases). The CDR3 covers 14 residues. Per the germline V gene, CDR1 is LNHDA and CDR2 is SQIVND (reference sequence). Deletions cut 1 base from V and 7 bases from J, with 11 bases between. The CDR3 sequence: CASSIVGGGQPQHF. In nucleotides, the CDR3 is TGTGCCAGTAGTATAGTCGGAGGGGGGCAGCCCCAGCATTTT. The full variable domain, its missing parts supplied by reference TRBV19 and TRBJ1-5, is DGGITQSPKYLFRKEGQNVTLSCEQNLNHDAMYWYRQDPGQGLRLIYYSQIVNDFQKGDIAEGYSVSREKKESFPLTVTSAQKNPTAFYLCASSIVGGGQPQHFGDGTRLSIL.

V is TRBV3-1 (or the pseudogene TRBV3-2) and J is TRBJ2-7; TRBD1 matches 11 bases. The germline V gene encodes CDR1 LGHDT and CDR2 YNNKEL (reference sequence). The CDR3 is 14 amino acids. J was trimmed by 3 bases and V by 6 bases; bases with no gene match: 4. CDR3 in amino acids: CASSRDRGNYEQYF. In nucleotides, the CDR3 is TGTGCCAGCAGTCGGGACAGGGGGAACTACGAGCAGTACTTC.

The V and J genes are TRBV5-1 and TRBJ1-1, with D uncertain. This CDR3 is built from 14 residues. The V end lost 4 bases, the J end lost 2 bases, and 12 bases lay between the germline ends. Germline V CDR1 and CDR2: SGHRS, YFSETQ. The CDR3 here is CASSPRGGNTEAFF. The CDR3 DNA reads as TGCGCCAGCAGCCCTCGAGGCGGTAACACTGAAGCTTTCTTT.

The chain links TRBV18 to TRBJ1-1; D uncertain. V lost 5 bases and J 1 base, leaving 14 bases between the germline ends. Germline V gene lookup returns CDR1 KGHSH and CDR2 LQKENI. The CDR3 consists of 15 residues. The CDR3 protein is CASSGELTPNTEAFF. DNA for the CDR3: TGTGCCAGCTCAGGGGAGCTTACCCCGAACACTGAAGCTTTCTTT.

This clone was picked up one time. The V gene is TRBV6-5, the J gene TRBJ2-3, with D hard to call. The CDR3 loop spans 14 amino acids. The V gene's germline CDR1 is MNHEY and CDR2 SVGAGI. V gave up 6 bases and J gave up 1 base, with 11 bases separating them. CDR3 amino acids: CASRALSRTDTQYF. CDR3 nucleotides: TGTGCCAGCAGAGCTCTTAGCCGCACAGATACGCAGTATTTT.

The chain couples TRBV19 to TRBJ2-7, with a tentative D call TRBD1 (5 bases). V shed 3 bases and J shed 0 bases, with 15 bases lying between them. Germline V lookup: CDR1 LNHDA, CDR2 SQIVND (reference sequence). The CDR3 contains 16 residues. The CDR3 protein is CASSMGGRGSSYEQYF. The CDR3 DNA follows: TGTGCCAGTAGTATGGGCGGAAGGGGCAGCTCCTACGAGCAGTACTTC.

Worth noting for this clone: Compared with germline, one end of the junction differs, possibly owing to a read error. The V call is TRBV24-1, the J call TRBJ2-3; D is undetermined. Germline V gives CDR1 KGHDR, CDR2 SFDVKD. This CDR3 is 16 amino acids long. This CDR3 reads CATSDSQPLGTDTQYF. DNA of the CDR3: TGTGCCACCAGTGATTCCCAACCTCTAGGCACGGATACGCAGTATTTT.

The rearrangement uses TRBV7-5 and TRBJ2-1; the DNA was not used to check the table's D call, TRBD2. TRBV7-5 is termed a pseudogene. The CDR3 extends over 17 amino acids. The CDR3 loop is CVRSMVNSGRFWDEQFF. CDR3 nucleotides: TGTGTCAGAAGCATGGTTAATAGCGGGAGGTTTTGGGATGAGCAGTTCTTC.

The chain joins TRBV11-2 to TRBJ2-3, with D unclear. The germline V gene has CDR1 SGHAT and CDR2 FQNNGV. The CDR3 spans 15 residues. Trimming took 3 bases from V and 0 from J, leaving 10 bases between them. The CDR3 coding sequence is TGTGCCAGCAGCTTGTTATACGGGAGCACAGATACGCAGTATTTT. This encodes CASSLLYGSTDTQYF. Together with reference TRBV11-2 and TRBJ2-3, the CDR3 gives the full variable domain: EAGVAQSPRYKIIEKRQSVAFWCNPISGHATLYWYQQILGQGPKLLIQFQNNGVVDDSQLPKDRFSAERLKGVDSTLKIQPAKLEDSAVYLCASSLLYGSTDTQYFGPGTRLTVL.

The rearrangement uses TRBV19 and TRBJ2-1, with D uncertain. Germline V CDR1 and CDR2: LNHDA, SQIVND (reference sequence). The germline V and J ends were trimmed by 3 bases and 4 bases, with 7 bases remaining between them. The CDR3 sequence is 13 residues long. The CDR3 bases are TGTGCCAGTAGTATTAACCGATACAATGAGCAGTTCTTC. As protein: CASSINRYNEQFF.

The CDR3 sequence is CASSPERGTETQYF. The CDR3 DNA reads as TGTGCCAGCAGTCCCGAGCGGGGTACAGAGACCCAGTACTTC. V is TRBV27 and J is TRBJ2-5; TRBD2 matches 7 bases. The trim removed 5 bases at V and 4 bases at J, leaving 7 bases unmatched. The CDR3 has 14 amino acids. Germline V gives CDR1 MNHEY, CDR2 SMNVEV (reference sequence).

The chain joins TRBV10-3 to TRBJ1-2, with TRBD1 identical over 9 bases. The V gene's germline CDR1 is ENHRY and CDR2 SYGVKD. There are 13 residues in the CDR3. With 5 bases clipped from V and 7 bases from J, the junction kept 5 bases outside the gene matches. The CDR3 region is CAISQGQGSGYTF. The CDR3 DNA reads TGTGCCATCAGTCAGGGACAGGGTAGTGGCTACACCTTC.